A single sample is the source of the 29 T cell receptor beta chains below, sequenced in a study of tumor and adjacent non-tumor tissue in lung cancer (dated by TCRdb to 2016 to 2019). RNA was isolated from bulk, unsorted tissue, and RNA quality was assessed with a NanoDrop ND-1000 and an Agilent 2100. The normal lung samples consisted of distant non-tumor tissue collected more than 3 cm from the tumor edge. Library construction relied on multiplex PCR. The run used an Illumina HiSeq 2500. TCRbeta libraries were constructed through three rounds of nested PCR with primers (Table S4) according to protocols adapted from ARM-PCR. TCRdb reprocessed the public reads (quality trimming at Q25 with fastp, clone calling with MiXCR) and kept in-frame beta chains. Entries are consolidated by CDR3 protein sequence, retaining the most common genes and DNA. This sample holds almost 75,000 distinct CDR3 sequences; less than 75% were observed only once. Together, the top ten hold about a quarter of the sample.

Source material: distant non-tumor lung tissue. The receptors come from a woman aged 45-59 years with non-small cell lung cancer.

The chain joins TRBV11-2 to TRBJ2-1; either TRBD1 or TRBD2 may fit D (5 bases each). Germline CDR1 and CDR2: SGHAT and FQNNGV. This CDR3 has 17 residues. Between the trimmed V and J ends, which lost 2 bases and 10 bases, there was a span of 24 bases. The CDR3 is CASSLTPPGRTPGEQFF. The CDR3 DNA reads TGTGCCAGCAGCTTAACACCTCCGGGACGGACGCCGGGGGAGCAGTTCTTC.

This clonotype was seen more than once but under ten times. The rearrangement joins TRBV11-2 to TRBJ2-1; 7 positions match TRBD2. The J segment lost 9 bases and the V segment lost 5 bases, leaving 16 bases of the junction unmatched. CDR3 length: 16 amino acids. The germline V gene has CDR1 SGHAT and CDR2 FQNNGV. The CDR3 spells CASSPRPAGRLGEQFF. CDR3 in DNA: TGTGCCAGCAGCCCGAGGCCAGCGGGAAGATTAGGTGAGCAGTTCTTC. The entire variable domain, with the rest obtained from reference TRBV11-2 and TRBJ2-1, is as follows: EAGVAQSPRYKIIEKRQSVAFWCNPISGHATLYWYQQILGQGPKLLIQFQNNGVVDDSQLPKDRFSAERLKGVDSTLKIQPAKLEDSAVYLCASSPRPAGRLGEQFFGPGTRLTVL.

This clonotype appeared a few times. With a much larger clone just one base away, this may be a read error. V gene TRBV29-1 combines with J gene TRBJ1-3; D gene unclear. The CDR3 is made up of 11 amino acids. Trimming pared 8 bases from V and 3 bases from J, leaving 8 bases between. CDR1 is SQVTM and CDR2 is ANQGSEA in the germline V gene. In DNA form, the CDR3 reads TGCAGCATGGTCAGTGGAAACACCATATATTTT. Translation: CSMVSGNTIYF.

Notes on this clonotype: A read error may be the cause here, since a much bigger clone is one base away. The CDR3 nucleotides read TGTGCCAGCAGCCAAACTTGGGGAACTAATGAAAAACTGTTTTTT. Amino acids: CASSQTWGTNEKLFF. This rearrangement joins TRBV4-2 to TRBJ1-4; D not certain. The V gene's germline CDR1 is LGHNA and CDR2 YNFKEQ. This CDR3 is built from 15 residues. V was trimmed by 2 bases and J by 1 base, leaving 8 bases between them.

The gene calls are TRBV29-1 and TRBJ2-1; no definite D call. Trimming took off 5 bases at V and 0 bases at J, with 11 bases between the two ends. The CDR3 runs to 14 residues. Germline CDR1 SQVTM, CDR2 ANQGSEA. CDR3 DNA: TGCAGCGTTAGGTACTGGAGCTCCTACAATGAGCAGTTCTTC. This codes for CSVRYWSSYNEQFF.

About this clonotype: The junction and the germline gene differ at one end; a read error may be behind it. The chain combines TRBV12-3 or TRBV12-4 with TRBJ2-5; perhaps TRBD2 as D (5 bases). The CDR3 has 13 residues. DNA for the CDR3: TGTGCCAGCAGCCCCGGGGATCAAGAGAGCCAGTACTTC. This encodes CASSPGDQESQYF.

This clonotype showed up just once. This sequence joins TRBV20-1 and TRBJ2-1, with TRBD1 matching over 7 bases. With V trimmed by 2 bases and J by 8 bases, 15 bases remained unmatched. Per the germline V gene, CDR1 is DFQATT and CDR2 is SNEGSKA (reference sequence). There are 16 residues in the CDR3. CDR3 DNA sequence: TGCAGTGCTAGAACCCCGGGACAGTGTACGACCGATGAGCAGTTCTTC. This gives the protein CSARTPGQCTTDEQFF.

Remarks on this clonotype: Its ends do not fully match the called genes, so a read error is possible. The chain carries TRBV4-1 and TRBJ1-1; no reliable D call. CDR3 length equals 16 residues. In germline, CDR1 is MGHRA, CDR2 YSYEKL. The DNA of the CDR3 is TGCGCCAGGAGCCAAGATCGTTACCGGGCGAACACTGAAGCTTTCTTC. Protein sequence: CARSQDRYRANTEAFF.

Comment on this clonotype: Sequence at one end of the junction differs from germline and may be a read error. The chain recombines TRBV11-2 with TRBJ2-3; 9 bases are shared with TRBD2. Germline assignment: CDR1 SGHAT and CDR2 FQNNGV. The CDR3 runs to 14 residues. For the CDR3, the DNA is TGTGTCAGCGCGGGAGGGCAATTCACAGATACGCAATATTTT. Protein sequence: CVSAGGQFTDTQYF. Based on the CDR3 plus reference TRBV11-2 and TRBJ2-3, the full variable domain is EAGVAQSPRYKIIEKRQSVAFWCNPISGHATLYWYQQILGQGPKLLIQFQNNGVVDDSQLPKDRFSAERLKGVDSTLKIQPAKLEDSAVYLCVSAGGQFTDTQYFGPGTRLTVL.

Of note for this clonotype: Given a much more abundant clone one base away, this may be a read error. V gene TRBV5-5 combines with J gene TRBJ2-7; 7 bases map to TRBD1. The CDR3 extends over 14 amino acids. V was pared by 1 base and J by 5 bases, with 6 bases of the junction left unmatched. Germline V gene lookup returns CDR1 SGHKS and CDR2 YYEKEE (reference sequence). CDR3 amino acids: CASSLQRGRHEQYF. DNA of the CDR3: TGTGCCAGCAGCTTGCAGAGGGGGCGCCACGAGCAGTACTTC.

Of note for this clonotype: This may stem from a read error, because a much larger clone lies one nucleotide away. J is TRBJ2-5 and V is TRBV28, with 9 bases identical to TRBD2. The CDR3 is made up of 17 amino acids. From germline, CDR1 is MDHEN and CDR2 SYDVKM. V shed 5 bases, J shed 1 base, and the junction held 11 bases outside the gene matches. The CDR3 region has the DNA TGTGCCAGCAGTCCTCACTCTGAAGCGGGAGGCCAAGAGACCCAGTACTTC. It specifies CASSPHSEAGGQETQYF.

This sequence joins TRBV6-5 and TRBJ1-6; D may be TRBD1 (5 bases). The CDR3 length is 14 residues. The germline gives CDR1 MNHEY, CDR2 SVGAGI. Deletions cut 7 bases from V and 10 bases from J, with 17 bases between. The CDR3, as DNA: TGTGCCAGCATACAACAGGAGCTAGGATCACCCCTCCACTTT. Translated, it gives CASIQQELGSPLHF.

A few counts support this clonotype. V gene TRBV7-3 combines with J gene TRBJ2-6; the D call may be TRBD1 or TRBD2 (5 bases each). Trimming cost V 0 bases and J 2 bases, with 5 bases left between them. Germline V gene sequence: CDR1 SGHTA, CDR2 FQGTGA. The CDR3 contains 15 residues. The CDR3 DNA is TGTGCCAGCAGCTTAACGGGGGCTGGGGCCAACGTCCTGACTTTC. It translates to CASSLTGAGANVLTF. The full variable domain, with the rest looked up from reference TRBV7-3 and TRBJ2-6, is GAGVSQTPSNKVTEKGKYVELRCDPISGHTALYWYRQSLGQGPEFLIYFQGTGAADDSGLPNDRFFAVRPEGSVSTLKIQRTERGDSAVYLCASSLTGAGANVLTFGAGSRLTVL.

This clonotype was seen only a few times. J is TRBJ2-1 and V is TRBV7-3, with 8 nucleotides matching TRBD1. Germline V gives CDR1 SGHTA, CDR2 FQGTGA. The CDR3 extends over 12 amino acids. The J segment lost 8 bases and the V segment lost 6 bases, leaving 3 bases of the junction unmatched. CDR3 sequence: CASSPTGDEQFF. In DNA, the CDR3 is TGTGCCAGCAGTCCGACAGGGGATGAGCAGTTCTTC.

This sequence joins TRBV6-1 and TRBJ2-5; no clear D gene. The CDR3 has 11 amino acids. The ends were cut back, 6 bases at V and 12 bases at J, with 14 bases in the middle. Germline-derived CDR1 and CDR2 are MNHNS and SASEGT. The CDR3 protein is CASSRNRTKYF. In DNA form, the CDR3 reads TGTGCCAGCAGCAGAAATCGAACCAAGTACTTC.

This clonotype was detected only once. With a much larger clone just one base away, this may be a read error. As DNA, the CDR3 is TGTGCCAGCAGACTAGCGGGAGGGGTAGAGCACTACTTC. Protein: CASRLAGGVEHYF. The V call is TRBV12-3 or TRBV12-4, the J call TRBJ2-7; 13 nucleotides agree with TRBD2. This CDR3 is built from 13 residues.

Comments on this clonotype: Sequence at one end of the junction differs from germline and may be a read error. This chain connects TRBV4-3 to TRBJ2-3; 10 positions match TRBD2. Germline V gene sequence: CDR1 LGHNA, CDR2 YSLEER. This CDR3 is 19 amino acids long. As DNA, the CDR3 is TGCGCCAGCAGTCAAGAAGGCAGCGGGAGGGCCGTCCGGGCAGATGCGCAGTATTTT. As protein: CASSQEGSGRAVRADAQYF.

This clonotype was found a few times. V usage is TRBV12-3 or TRBV12-4 and J usage is TRBJ1-5, with a tentative D call TRBD1 (6 bases). CDR3 length: 14 residues. V lost 5 bases and J lost 4, with 12 bases in between. The CDR3 spells CASSTGQRNQPQHF. In nucleotides, the CDR3 is TGTGCCAGCAGTACAGGACAGAGGAATCAGCCCCAGCATTTT.

A note on this clonotype: Possible read error: a much larger clone is one base away. This chain connects TRBV24-1 to TRBJ2-3; D is ambiguous. CDR1 KGHDR and CDR2 SFDVKD come from the germline V gene. The CDR3 loop spans 13 amino acids. CDR3 region: CASSGPHTDTQYF. CDR3 bases: TGTGCCTCCAGTGGACCCCACACAGATACGCAGTATTTT.

This CDR3 reads CASSLLLAGGRDTQYF. CDR3 bases: TGTGCCAGCAGTTTACTCCTAGCGGGAGGACGAGATACGCAGTATTTT. This chain uses TRBV12-3 or TRBV12-4 with TRBJ2-3; TRBD2 matches 11 bases. Unmatched junction bases numbered 6, after V lost 2 bases and J lost 5 bases. The CDR3 is 16 amino acids.

Note on this clonotype: In this CDR3 the conserved last residue, phenylalanine or tryptophan, is missing, so a read error is likely. The rearrangement uses TRBV5-6 and TRBJ1-6, with 8 positions matching TRBD1. Germline V gene sequence: CDR1 SGHDT, CDR2 YYEEEE. J gave up 10 bases and V 7 bases, and 16 bases lay outside the gene matches. This CDR3 has 16 residues. The chain's CDR3 is CASCFSDRGLRSPLHL. The CDR3 DNA sequence: TGTGCCAGCTGTTTCTCCGACAGGGGATTAAGATCACCCCTCCACTTG.

As to this clonotype: The CDR3 carries no conserved terminal phenylalanine or tryptophan, so it likely arises from a read error. No DNA is shown, since the ends of the CDR3 on it are uncertain; the CDR3 is the one TCRdb lists. The gene calls are TRBV20-1 and TRBJ2-5. The CDR3 has 14 amino acids, counting both end residues. CDR1 is DFQATT, CDR2 SNEGSKA, per germline (reference sequence). The CDR3 is CSAQYQVIQETQYL.

The CDR3 DNA reads TGCAGTGTCCGAAGGGGGACTAGCGGAGGACGCGAGCAGTTCTTC. Its translation is CSVRRGTSGGREQFF. The chain employs TRBV20-1 and TRBJ2-1, with 11 bases lining up with TRBD2. The germline gives CDR1 DFQATT, CDR2 SNEGSKA (reference sequence). The CDR3 length is 15 residues. The junction had 15 bases not matched to a gene; V was cut back by 7 bases and J by 10 bases.

Comment on this clonotype: A much larger clonotype is one base distant, so this may be a read error. The chain uses TRBV4-1 and TRBJ2-4; either TRBD1 or TRBD2 may fit D (6 bases each). The V gene's germline CDR1 is MGHRA and CDR2 YSYEKL. The CDR3 has 15 amino acids. The CDR3 nucleotides are TGCGCCAGGAGCCAAGGGGGGCTAGCCAAAAACATTCAGTACTTC. Translated, it gives CARSQGGLAKNIQYF.

Concerning this clonotype itself: The junction does not match germline at one end; this may be a read error. V and J are TRBV4-1 and TRBJ2-7, with 13 bases lining up with TRBD2. This CDR3 region has 17 residues. The germline CDR1 and CDR2 sequences are MGHRA and YSYEKL. Here the CDR3 DNA reads TGCGCCATCAGCCAGGATAGGAGGACTAGCGGGAGAGTCGAGCAGTACTTC. The encoded protein is CAISQDRRTSGRVEQYF.

For this clonotype: Being one base from a much bigger clone, this may be a read error. V gene TRBV12-3 or TRBV12-4 combines with J gene TRBJ2-2; D uncertain. CDR3 length equals 14 residues. The ends were cut back, 1 base at V and 6 bases at J, with 9 bases in the middle. CDR3 region: CASSLVSDAGELFF. DNA of the CDR3: TGTGCCAGCAGTTTAGTCTCGGACGCCGGGGAGCTGTTTTTT.

A remark on this clonotype: The conserved final phenylalanine or tryptophan is absent from the CDR3, which likely points to a read error. This chain uses TRBV7-9 with TRBJ2-5; D is unclear. Per germline, CDR1 SEHNR and CDR2 FQNEAQ (reference sequence). This CDR3 has 16 residues. CDR3 bases: TGTGTCAGCAGCTTACTTCCCATCAGGCTGTCGGAGACCCAGTACTCC. Its protein product is CVSSLLPIRLSETQYS.

Note on this clonotype: A much more abundant neighbour one base away suggests this may be a read error. The V gene is TRBV4-1, the J gene TRBJ2-2; D gene uncertain. The CDR3 is made up of 14 amino acids. The germline V gene has CDR1 MGHRA and CDR2 YSYEKL. Trimming stripped 0 bases from V and 5 bases from J, with 7 bases between. The CDR3 bases are TGCGCCAGCAGCCAAGATTTTCGGACCGGGGAGCTGTTTTTT. Its translation is CASSQDFRTGELFF.

This clonotype has more than one count but fewer than ten. The chain joins TRBV5-1 to TRBJ1-5; D might be TRBD1 (5 bases). The CDR3 has 15 residues. CDR1 is SGHRS and CDR2 is YFSETQ in the germline V gene. Trimming removed 2 bases at V and 7 bases at J, with 16 bases between. The CDR3 protein is CASSLYDPGRQPQHF. The CDR3 coding sequence is TGCGCCAGCAGCTTATATGACCCGGGACGCCAGCCCCAGCATTTT.